The source of this TCR beta chain is a study of blood T cell repertoires in COVID-19. Background on the study: PBMCs, B-cell-depleted T cells, or T cells were the source of the cDNA or gDNA that made up the material.

Per the original methods: Counts of nucleated cells, estimated from reference gene primer amplification, were obtained. Libraries were prepared by immunoSEQ multiplex PCR; TCRdb keeps only in-frame clonotypes and omits some of them. D and trimming come from the DNA, and the V and J calls and clone size come from that table. The table includes some 700,000 clones, around 89% detected once. The CDR3 is made up of 14 amino acids. With 0 bases removed from V and 3 bases from J, the gap between germline ends came to 8 bases. The V gene's germline CDR1 is MNHEY and CDR2 SVGAGI. The TCR comes from a woman younger than 35 with acute or convalescent COVID-19. This chain links TRBV6-5 with TRBJ1-2; unclear D gene. Sequencing input: peripheral blood. The CDR3 DNA reads TGTGCCAGCAGTTACTCGTCAGTCCACTATGGCTACACCTTC. As protein: CASSYSSVHYGYTF.